This T cell receptor (beta chain) was recovered during a study of post-analysis software for immune sequencing data. Study information: The disease courses covered relapsing-remitting, secondary progressive and progressive-relapsing multiple sclerosis. Findings of the study overall: Patients used a few TRBV segments, including TRBV5-6, TRBV5-1 and TRBV20-1, more often than controls. Same-batch samples co-clustered strongly by F measure. Normalized Chao1 diversity in multiple sclerosis patients fell significantly below that of controls.

As to this clonotype: Antigen: not known.

The CDR3 has 19 residues. The ends lost 0 bases at V and 2 bases at J; junction bases unmatched: 12. Germline CDR1 is SGHVS and CDR2 is FQNEAQ. TCR beta cDNA libraries had unique molecular identifiers. T cells, about 0.9 to 10 million of them, yielded 500,000 to 600,000 cDNA molecules. TCRdb recomputed calls from the PCR reads with MiXCR, one row per CDR3 protein. The data contain roughly 730,000 distinct CDR3 sequences, just under 30% of them seen just once; the ten biggest clones take up under 0.7%. Sequencing used blood. The source of this sequence is a girl aged 5-17 years with multiple sclerosis. This sequence joins TRBV7-8 and TRBJ2-3; 9 bases agree with TRBD2. In DNA, the CDR3 is TGTGCCAGCAGCTTAGCTTTGGTACCAATAGCGGGGGACACAGATACGCAGTATTTT. Encoded protein: CASSLALVPIAGDTDTQYF.